Included here is one T cell receptor (beta chain) sequence, with context. Its antigen is undetermined. These data come from a study of cytotoxic CD8 clonotypes in ibrutinib-treated CLL. Study overall: Enrolment comprised around twelve relapsed/refractory and 15 treatment-naive patients; fewer than 18 were IGHV unmutated. Notes on the study in general: Once treatment began, public clonotypes, which were uncommon, contracted or stayed stable.

Clones were sequenced by immunoSEQ multiplex PCR, and TCRdb holds only the in-frame ones, with some missing. Of roughly 150,000 clones in the sample, roughly four fifths are singletons; the top ten hold 4.6%. Germline V CDR1 and CDR2: MDHEN, SYDVKM. V lost 6 bases and J lost 2, with 10 bases in between. The CDR3 totals 13 residues. The sample in question was PBMCs, obtained after 24 months of ibrutinib treatment. This sequence was found in a human donor with chronic lymphocytic leukemia. This chain uses TRBV28 with TRBJ1-2; D not certain. CDR3 coding DNA: TGTGCCAGCAGCTTGACGGAGAACTATGGCTACACCTTC. Amino acid sequence: CASSLTENYGYTF.